The T cell receptor beta chain under discussion was sequenced for a study of OX40 agonist ivuxolimab in advanced cancers. Study-level background: Age averaged about 66 years (range about 20 to 79), and 80% to 90% were male. Regarding the study as a whole: Some of the lowest clonal expansion was seen in partial responders at 0.1-3.0 mg/kg.

The repertoire was sequenced with immunoSEQ multiplex PCR; TCRdb's copy has only in-frame clones and lacks some. The top ten clones hold roughly 1.6% of a sample with some 96,000 clones, about four fifths of them seen once. The CDR3 consists of 16 residues. In germline, CDR1 is SGHVS, CDR2 FNYEAQ. Trimming removed 2 bases from V and 3 bases from J, with 17 bases in between. Worth noting for this clone: The antigen is unknown.

This specimen consisted of CD4+ or CD8+ T cells sorted from blood, obtained in a trial of the OX40 agonist ivuxolimab. The receptor comes from an adult with an advanced solid tumor such as melanoma, head and neck, liver or kidney cancer. V gene TRBV7-6 combines with J gene TRBJ2-7; D not certain. The CDR3: CASSLLSVDPLYEQYF. CDR3 coding DNA: TGTGCCAGCAGCTTACTTTCCGTGGATCCCCTCTACGAGCAGTACTTC.